This TCR beta chain was retrieved from a study of cytomegalovirus exposure and HLA in healthy donors. Per germline, CDR1 SQVTM and CDR2 ANQGSEA. V was pared by 6 bases and J by 2 bases, with 13 bases between. The CDR3 covers 14 residues. General observations from the study: Certain sequence variants were highly shared and formed a cluster, and this cluster was likely a sequencing artifact.

Vbeta (60) and Jbeta (13) primers were used in the PCR. Method: immunoSEQ multiplex PCR; TCRdb's copy keeps in-frame clones and lacks some. The table lists about 74,000 clones, 65% to 80% of them singletons. Of note for this clone: Its antigen is not known.

Input material: PBMCs. V gene TRBV29-1 combines with J gene TRBJ1-4; D may be TRBD1 (6 bases). This sequence originates from a woman aged 40-49 years in good health and CMV-seropositive. As DNA, the CDR3 is TGCAGCGTACAAAGGGGGAATACTAATGAAAAACTGTTTTTT. It yields the protein CSVQRGNTNEKLFF.